What follows describes a single T cell receptor (beta chain). The antigen is not known. This table comes from immunoSEQ multiplex PCR, and its TCRdb copy is limited to in-frame clones, with some not included. The data contain about 63,000 clones, approximately 80% of them singletons. The data originate from a study of PD-L1 blockade in urothelial cancer. Overall study context: The median T cell count in blood samples was over 140,000.

Points from the study as a whole: The study found that durable-benefit patients expanded tumor-associated blood clones more at 3 weeks.

Noted time point: pretreatment peripheral blood. The V gene lost 2 bases and the J gene lost 5 bases, with 12 bases spanning the gap. Germline CDR1 SNHLY, CDR2 FYNNEI. The CDR3 covers 14 residues. The chain carries TRBV2 and TRBJ2-5; D possibly corresponds to TRBD1 (6 bases). The sequencing used PBMCs, collected around atezolizumab (anti-PD-L1) treatment. The TCR sequence derives from a man aged 65-85 years with urothelial cancer. The CDR3 is CASSETTGLETQYF. The DNA for the CDR3 is TGTGCCAGCAGTGAAACCACAGGGTTGGAGACCCAGTACTTC.